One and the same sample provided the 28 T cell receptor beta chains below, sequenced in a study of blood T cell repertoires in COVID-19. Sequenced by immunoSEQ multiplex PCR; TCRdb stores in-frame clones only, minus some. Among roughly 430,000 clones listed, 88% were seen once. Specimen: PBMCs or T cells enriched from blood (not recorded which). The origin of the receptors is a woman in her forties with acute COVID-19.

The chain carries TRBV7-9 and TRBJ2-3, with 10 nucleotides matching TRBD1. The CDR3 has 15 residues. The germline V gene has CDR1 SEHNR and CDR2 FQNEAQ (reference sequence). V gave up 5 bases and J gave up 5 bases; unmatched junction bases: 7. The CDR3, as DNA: TGTGCCAGCAGCAGAGACAGGGGGCGAATAGATACGCAGTATTTT. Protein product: CASSRDRGRIDTQYF.

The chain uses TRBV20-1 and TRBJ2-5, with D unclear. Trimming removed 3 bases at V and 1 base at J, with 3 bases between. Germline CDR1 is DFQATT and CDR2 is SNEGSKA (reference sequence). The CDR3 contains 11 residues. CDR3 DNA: TGCAGTGCTAGCGGCCAAGAGACCCAGTACTTC. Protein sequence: CSASGQETQYF.

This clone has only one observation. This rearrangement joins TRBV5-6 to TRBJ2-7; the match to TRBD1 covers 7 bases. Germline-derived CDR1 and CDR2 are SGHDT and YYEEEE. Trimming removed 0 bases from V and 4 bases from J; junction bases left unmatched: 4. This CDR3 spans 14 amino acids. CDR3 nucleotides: TGTGCCAGCAGCTTGGGACAGGGAAGGTACGAGCAGTACTTC. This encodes CASSLGQGRYEQYF.

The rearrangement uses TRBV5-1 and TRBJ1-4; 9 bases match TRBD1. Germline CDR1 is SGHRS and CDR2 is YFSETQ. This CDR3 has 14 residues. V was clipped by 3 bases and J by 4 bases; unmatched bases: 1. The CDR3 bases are TGCGCCAGCAGCTACAGGGGGCTTAATGAAAAACTGTTTTTT. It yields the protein CASSYRGLNEKLFF. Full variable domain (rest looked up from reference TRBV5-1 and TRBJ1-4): KAGVTQTPRYLIKTRGQQVTLSCSPISGHRSVSWYQQTPGQGLQFLFEYFSETQRNKGNFPGRFSGRQFSNSRSEMNVSTLELGDSALYLCASSYRGLNEKLFFGSGTQLSVL.

Here the CDR3 DNA reads TGCGCCAGCAGCCGACCAGGGGATCAGCCCCAGCATTTT. The encoded protein is CASSRPGDQPQHF. The genes are TRBV4-1 and TRBJ1-5, with D maybe TRBD1 (6 bases). The CDR3 consists of 13 residues. From germline, CDR1 is MGHRA and CDR2 YSYEKL. The germline V and J ends were trimmed by 4 bases and 5 bases, with 9 bases remaining between them.

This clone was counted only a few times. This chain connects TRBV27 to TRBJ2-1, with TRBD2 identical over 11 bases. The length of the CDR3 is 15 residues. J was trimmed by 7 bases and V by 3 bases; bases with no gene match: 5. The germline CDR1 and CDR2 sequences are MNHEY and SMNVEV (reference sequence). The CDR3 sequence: CASSFLAGGRNEQFF. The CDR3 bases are TGTGCCAGCAGTTTTTTAGCGGGGGGGCGAAATGAGCAGTTCTTC.

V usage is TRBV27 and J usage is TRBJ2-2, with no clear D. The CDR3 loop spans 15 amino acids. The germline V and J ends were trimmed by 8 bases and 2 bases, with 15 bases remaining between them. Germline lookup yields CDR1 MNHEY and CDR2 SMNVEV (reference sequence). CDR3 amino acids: CASSRRPPNTGELFF. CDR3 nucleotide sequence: TGTGCCAGCTCTAGACGGCCACCAAACACCGGGGAGCTGTTTTTT.

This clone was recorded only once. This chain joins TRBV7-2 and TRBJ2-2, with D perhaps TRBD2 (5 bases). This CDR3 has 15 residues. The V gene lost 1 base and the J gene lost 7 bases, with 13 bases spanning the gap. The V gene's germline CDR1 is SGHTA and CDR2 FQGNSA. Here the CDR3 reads CASSLVPSIVGELFF. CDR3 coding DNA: TGTGCCAGCAGCTTAGTCCCTAGCATCGTCGGGGAGCTGTTTTTT.

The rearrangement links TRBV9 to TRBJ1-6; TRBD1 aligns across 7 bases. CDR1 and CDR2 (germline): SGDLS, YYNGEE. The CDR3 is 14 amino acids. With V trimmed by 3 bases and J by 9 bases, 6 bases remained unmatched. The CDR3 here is CASSEQGEASPLHF. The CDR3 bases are TGTGCCAGCAGCGAGCAGGGGGAAGCTTCACCCCTCCACTTT.

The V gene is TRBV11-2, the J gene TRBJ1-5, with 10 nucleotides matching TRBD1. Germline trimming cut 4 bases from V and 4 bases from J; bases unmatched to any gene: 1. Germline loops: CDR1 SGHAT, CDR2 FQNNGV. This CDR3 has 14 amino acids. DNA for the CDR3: TGTGCCAGCAGCTCGGACAGGGGGAATCAGCCCCAGCATTTT. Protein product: CASSSDRGNQPQHF.

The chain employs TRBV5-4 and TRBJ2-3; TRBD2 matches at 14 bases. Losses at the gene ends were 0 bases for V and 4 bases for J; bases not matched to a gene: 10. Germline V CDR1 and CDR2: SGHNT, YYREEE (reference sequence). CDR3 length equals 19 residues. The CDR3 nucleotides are TGTGCCAGCAGCTTGGGACTAGCGGGGGGGGCCCGCTTACCAGATACGCAGTATTTT. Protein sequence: CASSLGLAGGARLPDTQYF.

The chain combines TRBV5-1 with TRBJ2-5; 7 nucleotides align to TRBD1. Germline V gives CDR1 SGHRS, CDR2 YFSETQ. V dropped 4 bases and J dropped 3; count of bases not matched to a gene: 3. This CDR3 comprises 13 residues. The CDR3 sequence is CASSPGTEETQYF. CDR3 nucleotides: TGCGCCAGCAGCCCCGGGACAGAAGAGACCCAGTACTTC.

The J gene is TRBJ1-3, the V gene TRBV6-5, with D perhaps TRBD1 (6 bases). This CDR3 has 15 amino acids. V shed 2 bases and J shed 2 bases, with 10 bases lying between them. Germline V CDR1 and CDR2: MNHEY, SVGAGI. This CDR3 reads CASSYLQGPGNTIYF. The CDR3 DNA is TGTGCCAGCAGTTACCTACAGGGCCCTGGAAACACCATATATTTT.

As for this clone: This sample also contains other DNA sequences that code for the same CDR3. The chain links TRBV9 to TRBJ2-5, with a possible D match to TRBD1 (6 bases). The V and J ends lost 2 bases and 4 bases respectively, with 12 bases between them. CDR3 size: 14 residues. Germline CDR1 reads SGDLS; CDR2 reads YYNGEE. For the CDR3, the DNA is TGTGCCAGCAGCGTTGTAGGGGGAGCAGAGACCCAGTACTTC. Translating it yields CASSVVGGAETQYF.

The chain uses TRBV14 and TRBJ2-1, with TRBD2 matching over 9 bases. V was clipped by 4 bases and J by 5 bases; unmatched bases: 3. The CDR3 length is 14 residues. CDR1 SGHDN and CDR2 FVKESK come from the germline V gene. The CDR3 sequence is CASSRSGGHNEQFF. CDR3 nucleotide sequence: TGTGCCAGCAGCCGTAGCGGGGGTCACAATGAGCAGTTCTTC.

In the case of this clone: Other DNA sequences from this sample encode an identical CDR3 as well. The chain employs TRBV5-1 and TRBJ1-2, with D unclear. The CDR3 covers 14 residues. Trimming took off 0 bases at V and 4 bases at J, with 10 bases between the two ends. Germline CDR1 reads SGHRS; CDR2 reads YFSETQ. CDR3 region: CASSLGGGFYGYTF. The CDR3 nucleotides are TGCGCCAGCAGCTTGGGAGGAGGGTTCTATGGCTACACCTTC.

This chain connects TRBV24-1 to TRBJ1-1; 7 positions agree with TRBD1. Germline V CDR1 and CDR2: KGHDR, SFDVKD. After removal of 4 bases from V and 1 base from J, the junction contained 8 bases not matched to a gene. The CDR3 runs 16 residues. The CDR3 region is CATSDPNTGENTEAFF. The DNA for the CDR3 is TGTGCCACCAGTGACCCTAACACAGGGGAGAACACTGAAGCTTTCTTT.

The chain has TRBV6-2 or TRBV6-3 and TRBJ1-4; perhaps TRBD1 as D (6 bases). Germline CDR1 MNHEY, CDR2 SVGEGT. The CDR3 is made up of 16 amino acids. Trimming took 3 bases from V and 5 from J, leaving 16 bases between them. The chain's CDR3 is CASSYHGQRTNEKLFF. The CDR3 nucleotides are TGTGCCAGCAGTTATCACGGACAGCGAACAAATGAAAAACTGTTTTTT.

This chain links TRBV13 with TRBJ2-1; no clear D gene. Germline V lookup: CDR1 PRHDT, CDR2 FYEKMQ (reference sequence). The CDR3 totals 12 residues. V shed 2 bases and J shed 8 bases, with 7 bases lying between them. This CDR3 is CASSLPRDEQFF. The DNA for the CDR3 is TGTGCCAGCAGCTTACCCCGGGATGAGCAGTTCTTC.

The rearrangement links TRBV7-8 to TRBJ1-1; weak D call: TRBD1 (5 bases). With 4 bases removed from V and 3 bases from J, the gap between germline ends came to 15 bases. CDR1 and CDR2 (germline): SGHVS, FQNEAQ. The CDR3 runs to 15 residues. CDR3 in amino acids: CASSSAWDFDTEAFF. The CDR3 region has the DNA TGTGCCAGCAGCTCCGCGTGGGACTTTGACACTGAAGCTTTCTTT.

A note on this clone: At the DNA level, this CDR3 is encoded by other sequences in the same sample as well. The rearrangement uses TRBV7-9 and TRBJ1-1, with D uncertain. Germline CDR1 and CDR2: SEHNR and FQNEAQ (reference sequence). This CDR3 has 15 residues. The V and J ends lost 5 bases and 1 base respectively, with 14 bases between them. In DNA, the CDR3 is TGTGCCAGCAGCGTCGGGGTTGGGGAGAACACTGAAGCTTTCTTT. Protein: CASSVGVGENTEAFF.

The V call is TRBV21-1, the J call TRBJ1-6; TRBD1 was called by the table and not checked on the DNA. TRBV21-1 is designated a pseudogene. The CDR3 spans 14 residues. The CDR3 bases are TGTGCCAGCACCTCTGGACAGGGCTACTCACCCCTCCACTTT. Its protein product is CASTSGQGYSPLHF.

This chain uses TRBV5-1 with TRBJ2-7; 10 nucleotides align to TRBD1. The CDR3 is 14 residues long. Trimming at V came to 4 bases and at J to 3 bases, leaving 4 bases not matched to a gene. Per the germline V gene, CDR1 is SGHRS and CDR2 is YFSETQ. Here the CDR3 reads CASSVDRGLYEQYF. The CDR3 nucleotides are TGCGCCAGCAGCGTAGACAGGGGGCTCTACGAGCAGTACTTC.

The CDR3 DNA reads TGTGCCAGCAGTTACTCCACAGGACAGGTTGGGGAAGCTTTCTTT. Residues: CASSYSTGQVGEAFF. The rearrangement links TRBV6-5 to TRBJ1-1; 7 bases match TRBD1. V was pared by 0 bases and J by 8 bases, with 9 bases of the junction left unmatched. This CDR3 spans 15 amino acids. CDR1 MNHEY and CDR2 SVGAGI come from the germline V gene.

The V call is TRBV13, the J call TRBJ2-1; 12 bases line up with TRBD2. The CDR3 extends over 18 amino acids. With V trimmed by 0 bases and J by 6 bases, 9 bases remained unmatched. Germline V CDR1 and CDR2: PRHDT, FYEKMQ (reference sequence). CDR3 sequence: CASSLGLAGGLPLNEQFF. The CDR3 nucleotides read TGTGCCAGCAGCTTAGGACTAGCGGGGGGCCTTCCCCTCAATGAGCAGTTCTTC.

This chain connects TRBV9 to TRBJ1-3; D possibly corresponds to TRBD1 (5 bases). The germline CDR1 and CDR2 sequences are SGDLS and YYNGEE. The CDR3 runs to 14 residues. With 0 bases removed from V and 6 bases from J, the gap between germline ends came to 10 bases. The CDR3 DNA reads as TGTGCCAGCAGCGTAGGGGGCGGAGAAAACACCATATATTTT. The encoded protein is CASSVGGGENTIYF.

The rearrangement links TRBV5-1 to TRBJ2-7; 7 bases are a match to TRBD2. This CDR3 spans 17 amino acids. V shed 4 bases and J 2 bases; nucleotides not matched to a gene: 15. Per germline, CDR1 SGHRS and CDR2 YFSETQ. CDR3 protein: CASSVSPREAKTYEQYF. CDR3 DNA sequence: TGCGCCAGCAGCGTGAGCCCACGGGAGGCGAAAACCTACGAGCAGTACTTC.

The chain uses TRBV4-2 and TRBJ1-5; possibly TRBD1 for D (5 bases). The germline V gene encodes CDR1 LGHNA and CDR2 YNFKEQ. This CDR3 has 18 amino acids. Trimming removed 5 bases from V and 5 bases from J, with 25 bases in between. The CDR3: CASSSLGTAGLGDQPQHF. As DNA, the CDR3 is TGTGCCAGCAGCAGTCTCGGTACGGCGGGACTCGGTGATCAGCCCCAGCATTTT.